This T cell receptor beta chain was captured in a study of patients and donors after allogeneic stem cell transplantation. The CDR3 is made up of 14 amino acids. V was pared by 2 bases and J by 5 bases, with 3 bases of the junction left unmatched. From germline, CDR1 is LGHNA and CDR2 YSLEER. This clonotype was observed a handful of times. Each CDR3 protein is one row after TCRdb ran MiXCR on the RT-PCR reads. The table includes 30,000 to 40,000 distinct CDR3 sequences, 37% detected once. This TCR came from a human donor who was either an allogeneic HSCT recipient or a stem cell or donor lymphocyte infusion donor (not recorded which). It is not recorded whose cells these are; they may come from a transplant donor. The sample consisted of blood, either unsorted or a sorted T cell fraction (not recorded which). The chain couples TRBV4-3 to TRBJ2-4, with 7 bases that match TRBD1. As DNA, the CDR3 is TGCGCCAGCAGCCAACGAGGGGGCGAAAACATTCAGTACTTC. Its translation is CASSQRGGENIQYF.